This T cell receptor (beta chain) was sequenced during a study of brain T cells in children with intractable seizures. This clone has only one observation. The assay was immunoSEQ multiplex PCR, and TCRdb's table has in-frame clones only and misses some. The sample has a few hundred thousand clones, over 90% seen once. The CDR3 is made up of 14 amino acids. Trimming took off 1 base at V and 0 bases at J, with 6 bases between the two ends. The germline CDR1 and CDR2 sequences are MGHRA and YSYEKL. Regarding time point: blood from clinic visit 5 months post-surgery; TSC patient then seizure free. The chain couples TRBV4-1 to TRBJ1-1; D gene uncertain. This sample comprised peripheral blood, obtained roughly 5 months after surgery. The receptor's source is a boy under three years old with tuberous sclerosis and intractable seizures. The CDR3 DNA reads TGCGCCAGCAGCCAAGGTCAGATGAACACTGAAGCTTTCTTT. Its translation is CASSQGQMNTEAFF.